The clone carrying this TCR beta chain has a handful of counts. The antigen is unknown. This entry comes from a study of cytomegalovirus exposure and HLA in healthy donors. Points from the study as a whole: What a later analysis showed was that several of the most significant clusters appeared linked to common viral pathogens. Presence/absence analyses took donor sequencing depth as roughly uniform.

Deletions cut 6 bases from V and 10 bases from J, with 22 bases between. The germline V gene has CDR1 MNHEY and CDR2 SMNVEV (reference sequence). The CDR3 extends over 15 amino acids. In the PCR, 60 Vbeta and 13 Jbeta primers were used. Assay used: immunoSEQ multiplex PCR; TCRdb lists only in-frame clones, some missing. The repertoire holds around 140,000 clones, with roughly 73% as singletons. Sequencing was done on a sample of PBMCs. The origin of this receptor is a woman under 30 in good health and CMV-seronegative. The rearrangement links TRBV27 to TRBJ2-1; maybe TRBD1 (6 bases). The CDR3 protein is CASRPTGWGRPEQFF. The CDR3, as DNA: TGTGCCAGCAGGCCCACAGGGTGGGGGCGGCCGGAGCAGTTCTTC.